Below are 20 T cell receptor beta chains sequenced from a single sample in a study of shared T cell receptors in the human thymus. Using immunoSEQ multiplex PCR, the repertoire was profiled, and TCRdb retains in-frame clones only, with some absent. The repertoire holds about 660,000 clones, with approximately 88% as singletons. These same data were also listed under a study on human thymus T cells.

The sequenced sample was thymocytes. These TCRs come from a boy younger than two with a congenital heart defect.

The chain combines TRBV2 with TRBJ2-5, with TRBD2 matching 7 bases. Trimming at V came to 4 bases and at J to 5 bases, leaving 7 bases not matched to a gene. CDR1 is SNHLY, CDR2 FYNNEI, per germline. The CDR3 contains 14 residues. CDR3 in DNA: TGTGCCAGCAGTGGGGAGGGACCAAGGGAGACCCAGTACTTC. It yields the protein CASSGEGPRETQYF.

The chain uses TRBV7-9 and TRBJ2-1; TRBD2 aligns across 14 bases. J was trimmed by 0 bases and V by 5 bases; bases with no gene match: 9. Germline CDR1 and CDR2: SEHNR and FQNEAQ (reference sequence). The CDR3 is 19 amino acids. CDR3 coding DNA: TGTGCCAGCAGCCCCGGGACTAGCGGGAGCCTGAGCTCCTACAATGAGCAGTTCTTC. Its protein is CASSPGTSGSLSSYNEQFF.

The chain employs TRBV19 and TRBJ1-2; 7 positions agree with TRBD1. The CDR3 contains 16 residues. V dropped 6 bases and J dropped 6; count of bases not matched to a gene: 16. The germline V gene has CDR1 LNHDA and CDR2 SQIVND (reference sequence). Written as DNA, the CDR3 is TGTGCCAGTAGCGAAGACAGGGTCACGGGTCTTGATGGCTACACCTTC. This gives the protein CASSEDRVTGLDGYTF.

This clone was counted once. The chain links TRBV7-2 to TRBJ2-5; TRBD1 is a possible D gene (6 bases). In germline, CDR1 is SGHTA, CDR2 FQGNSA. The CDR3 length is 14 residues. Trimming pared 1 base from V and 1 base from J, leaving 7 bases between. The DNA for the CDR3 is TGTGCCAGCAGCTTAGAGGACAGCCAAGAGACCCAGTACTTC. Translating it yields CASSLEDSQETQYF.

The chain uses TRBV4-3 and TRBJ2-7; TRBD2 matches at 7 bases. V lost 2 bases to trimming and J lost 2 bases; unmatched junction nucleotides: 12. This CDR3 is built from 17 residues. CDR1 and CDR2 from the germline V gene are LGHNA and YSLEER. Here the CDR3 DNA reads TGCGCCAGCAGCCAATCCCGGAGGCGGGAGTATCCCTACGAGCAGTACTTC. It codes for CASSQSRRREYPYEQYF.

The V call is TRBV11-1, the J call TRBJ2-1; D is possibly TRBD2 (6 bases). In germline, CDR1 is SGHAT, CDR2 FQDESV (reference sequence). V was pared by 5 bases and J by 5 bases, with 10 bases between. The CDR3 has 13 amino acids. The CDR3 sequence: CASSRLEDNEQFF. In DNA form, the CDR3 reads TGTGCCAGCAGCAGACTAGAGGACAATGAGCAGTTCTTC.

The CDR3 DNA is TGTGCCATCACCGCAGGGGCCGGCACCGGGGAGCTGTTTTTT. It specifies CAITAGAGTGELFF. V gene TRBV10-3 combines with J gene TRBJ2-2; perhaps TRBD1 as D (6 bases). With 7 bases removed from V and 4 bases from J, the gap between germline ends came to 13 bases. Germline-derived CDR1 and CDR2 are ENHRY and SYGVKD. The CDR3 sequence is 14 residues long.

The chain couples TRBV15 to TRBJ2-2; 7 bases map to TRBD2. The CDR3 extends over 16 amino acids. V gave up 1 base and J gave up 6 bases; unmatched junction bases: 8. Germline-derived CDR1 and CDR2 are LNHNV and YYDKDF (reference sequence). In DNA, the CDR3 is TGTGCCACCAGCAGAGGAGGCGGGAGAGGATCCGGGGAGCTGTTTTTT. Amino acid sequence: CATSRGGGRGSGELFF. Looking up the rest from reference TRBV15 and TRBJ2-2 gives the full variable domain: DAMVIQNPRYQVTQFGKPVTLSCSQTLNHNVMYWYQQKSSQAPKLLFHYYDKDFNNEADTPDNFQSRRPNTSFCFLDIRSPGLGDTAMYLCATSRGGGRGSGELFFGEGSRLTVL.

This clone was counted a few times. V usage is TRBV20-1 and J usage is TRBJ2-5; tentatively, D is TRBD2 (6 bases). V lost 4 bases and J 7 bases, leaving 10 bases between the germline ends. Germline lookup yields CDR1 DFQATT and CDR2 SNEGSKA (reference sequence). The CDR3 spans 11 residues. The CDR3 protein is CSAKNGGTQYF. The CDR3 DNA follows: TGCAGTGCTAAGAACGGGGGGACCCAGTACTTC.

The chain uses TRBV4-3 and TRBJ2-2, with 10 bases identical to TRBD2. The CDR3 has 17 residues. Germline-derived CDR1 and CDR2 are LGHNA and YSLEER. The J segment lost 3 bases and the V segment lost 3 bases, leaving 7 bases of the junction unmatched. The DNA for the CDR3 is TGCGCCAGCAGCCATACCCCTAGCGGGAGAGACACCGGGGAGCTGTTTTTT. Translating gives CASSHTPSGRDTGELFF.

The chain employs TRBV15 and TRBJ2-3; D may be TRBD1 (6 bases). The CDR3 length is 18 residues. Per germline, CDR1 LNHNV and CDR2 YYDKDF (reference sequence). V gave up 0 bases and J gave up 0 bases, with 16 bases separating them. CDR3 nucleotide sequence: TGTGCCACCAGCAGAGATCATTTCGACAGGTCTAGCACAGATACGCAGTATTTT. Translating gives CATSRDHFDRSSTDTQYF.

This clone was detected only once. J is TRBJ2-2 and V is TRBV11-2, with 7 bases lining up with TRBD2. Germline V CDR1 and CDR2: SGHAT, FQNNGV. The junction had 10 bases not matched to a gene; V was cut back by 5 bases and J by 4 bases. The CDR3 runs to 16 residues. The CDR3 DNA sequence: TGTGCCAGCAGCCACTGGACGGGGGGAGGCACCGGGGAGCTGTTTTTT. Amino acids: CASSHWTGGGTGELFF.

V is TRBV15 and J is TRBJ2-1, with a weak D call TRBD2 (7 bases). The CDR3 loop spans 16 amino acids. Trimming cost V 1 base and J 6 bases, with 16 bases left between them. Germline CDR1 and CDR2: LNHNV and YYDKDF (reference sequence). The CDR3 coding sequence is TGTGCCACCAGCAGAGGGGGGCTAGCGGATCTCAATGAGCAGTTCTTC. Protein product: CATSRGGLADLNEQFF.

This clone appeared once. The chain carries TRBV11-2 and TRBJ2-1, with a tentative D call TRBD1 (6 bases). V lost 5 bases and J lost 3, with 14 bases in between. CDR1 is SGHAT, CDR2 FQNNGV, per germline. CDR3 length: 15 amino acids. The CDR3 nucleotides are TGTGCCAGCAGCCCGTCCGGGACACTCTACAATGAGCAGTTCTTC. This codes for CASSPSGTLYNEQFF.

This chain joins TRBV2 and TRBJ1-6, with 7 positions matching TRBD1. This CDR3 has 15 residues. CDR1 is SNHLY, CDR2 FYNNEI, per germline. The trim removed 3 bases at V and 3 bases at J, leaving 2 bases unmatched. The CDR3 DNA follows: TGTGCCAGCAGTGATGGGGACAGCTATAATTCACCCCTCCACTTT. This encodes CASSDGDSYNSPLHF.

The V call is TRBV6-5, the J call TRBJ2-1; 7 bases are shared with TRBD2. J was trimmed by 6 bases and V by 4 bases; bases with no gene match: 12. The CDR3 contains 16 residues. Looked up from germline, CDR1 is MNHEY and CDR2 is SVGAGI. The CDR3: CASSSMTSQVLNEQFF. In DNA, the CDR3 is TGTGCCAGCAGTTCAATGACTAGCCAGGTTCTCAATGAGCAGTTCTTC.

The CDR3 is CASSPDRGYQETQYF. The DNA for the CDR3 is TGTGCCAGCAGCCCGGACAGGGGGTACCAAGAGACCCAGTACTTC. The V gene is TRBV5-6, the J gene TRBJ2-5; 10 nucleotides agree with TRBD1. V gave up 4 bases and J gave up 0 bases; unmatched junction bases: 3. The CDR3 contains 15 residues. The V gene's germline CDR1 is SGHDT and CDR2 YYEEEE. Full variable domain (outside the CDR3, taken from reference TRBV5-6 and TRBJ2-5): DAGVTQSPTHLIKTRGQQVTLRCSPKSGHDTVSWYQQALGQGPQFIFQYYEEEERQRGNFPDRFSGHQFPNYSSELNVNALLLGDSALYLCASSPDRGYQETQYFGPGTRLLVL.

The CDR3 reads CASSQDGGQAYEQYF. CDR3 bases: TGCGCCAGCAGCCAAGATGGGGGACAGGCCTACGAGCAGTACTTC. The chain has TRBV4-3 and TRBJ2-7; 8 nucleotides align to TRBD1. The CDR3 runs 15 residues. The germline V gene has CDR1 LGHNA and CDR2 YSLEER. V was pared by 0 bases and J by 2 bases, with 3 bases of the junction left unmatched.

This clone appeared a single time. The rearrangement uses TRBV4-3 and TRBJ2-7; no clear D gene. Trimming shortened V by 0 bases and J by 0 bases, and 9 bases separated the two germline ends. The CDR3 extends over 15 amino acids. In germline, CDR1 is LGHNA, CDR2 YSLEER. The CDR3 DNA is TGCGCCAGCAGCCAAGAGGCAGTGAACTCCTACGAGCAGTACTTC. Protein sequence: CASSQEAVNSYEQYF.

The chain is built from TRBV7-2 and TRBJ2-7, with 7 nucleotides matching TRBD1. The junction had 11 bases not matched to a gene; V was cut back by 5 bases and J by 1 base. This CDR3 has 16 amino acids. CDR1 SGHTA and CDR2 FQGNSA come from the germline V gene. The CDR3 here is CASSPVGQDSSYEQYF. In DNA form, the CDR3 reads TGTGCCAGCAGCCCAGTCGGACAGGACTCATCCTACGAGCAGTACTTC.